This T cell receptor beta chain was documented in a study of post-analysis software for immune sequencing data. Notes on the study in general: Normalized Chao1 diversity was significantly lower in multiple sclerosis patients than in controls. A few TRBV segments (TRBV5-6, TRBV5-1 and TRBV20-1 among them) occurred more frequently in patients than in controls.

This clonotype occurred a few times. The antigen remains undetermined. TCR beta cDNA libraries included unique molecular identifiers. Each sample of about 1 to 10 million input T cells yielded roughly 0.5 million cDNA molecules, so each molecule approximated one T cell. TCRdb analysed the PCR reads with MiXCR anew, one entry per CDR3 protein. The data show about 380,000 distinct CDR3 sequences, roughly 35% seen once. From germline, CDR1 is SGHRS and CDR2 YFSETQ. V shed 0 bases, J shed 2 bases, and the junction held 10 bases outside the gene matches. The length of the CDR3 is 17 residues. This chain uses TRBV5-1 with TRBJ1-2; 7 positions match TRBD1. Sample: blood. This receptor was identified in a girl aged 10 to 17 with multiple sclerosis. CDR3: CASSLGPDRLQNYGYTF. CDR3 bases: TGCGCCAGCAGCTTGGGCCCGGACAGGCTTCAGAACTATGGCTACACCTTC.